This TCR beta chain was observed in a study of blood T cell repertoires in COVID-19. Across the whole study: Sites in the United States, Italy and Spain provided acute and convalescent COVID-19 samples. The cDNA or gDNA used as material had been derived from T cells, B-cell-depleted T cells, or PBMCs.

Per the original data handling: Quantification of nucleated cells was approximated via reference gene primer amplification. TCRdb's table, derived via immunoSEQ multiplex PCR, lists solely in-frame clones and lacks some. For V, J and clone size, that table is used; D and trimming come from the DNA. Of about 200,000 clones listed, 65% to 85% are singletons. Unmatched junction bases numbered 14, after V lost 3 bases and J lost 6 bases. Per germline, CDR1 LGHDT and CDR2 YNNKEL (reference sequence). CDR3 length equals 17 residues. The source of this sequence is a woman of 80 years or more with acute or convalescent COVID-19. The sample was peripheral blood. The rearrangement links TRBV3-1 (or the pseudogene TRBV3-2) to TRBJ2-7; TRBD2 matches at 10 bases. In nucleotides, the CDR3 is TGTGCCAGCAGCCATTGGGCGTTAGGGACTAGCGACCCCGAGCAGTACTTC. Translated, it gives CASSHWALGTSDPEQYF.